These 18 T cell receptor beta chains were sequenced from one sample in a study of regulatory T cells in long-lasting Graves disease. CDR3-region Arm-PCR and iRepertoire HTBI primers produced the TCR beta libraries. Each CDR3 protein is one row after TCRdb ran MiXCR on the multiplex PCR reads. The sample carries a few hundred thousand distinct CDR3 sequences, over 9.5% recorded once. Time point given: newly diagnosed GD, antithyroid drugs for less than 3 months. After RNA was extracted from PBMCs, the TCR library was made from it. The same sample was also used in a study of T cells in Graves' hyperthyroidism and ophthalmopathy.

Sample: peripheral blood mononuclear cells (PBMCs), taken at new diagnosis, from a patient treated with antithyroid drugs. These TCRs come from a woman in her late teens or twenties with Graves disease.

The sample holds many counts of this clonotype. The chain recombines TRBV20-1 with TRBJ1-1; D is undetermined. In germline, CDR1 is DFQATT, CDR2 SNEGSKA (reference sequence). Trimming pared 0 bases from V and 1 base from J, leaving 6 bases between. This CDR3 comprises 13 residues. The CDR3 DNA reads TGCAGTGCTAGAGATACGGGGAACACTGAAGCTTTCTTT. This gives the protein CSARDTGNTEAFF.

A few counts support this clonotype. The chain recombines TRBV13 with TRBJ2-3; perhaps TRBD2 as D (5 bases). The CDR3 runs to 13 residues. The V gene lost 5 bases and the J gene lost 9 bases, with 15 bases spanning the gap. Germline loops: CDR1 PRHDT, CDR2 FYEKMQ (reference sequence). CDR3 residues: CASSPEVNGTQYF. CDR3 coding DNA: TGTGCCAGCAGCCCGGAGGTAAATGGCACGCAGTATTTT.

In its sample, this clonotype was seen many times. V gene TRBV5-6 combines with J gene TRBJ2-1; TRBD2 matches at 9 bases. The CDR3 sequence is 17 residues long. Germline assignment: CDR1 SGHDT and CDR2 YYEEEE. The junction had 15 bases not matched to a gene; V was cut back by 4 bases and J by 7 bases. CDR3 sequence (DNA): TGTGCCAGCAGCCTCCTGGGAGCGGGAGGCGTTAGAAATGAGCAGTTCTTC. Protein: CASSLLGAGGVRNEQFF.

In the case of this clonotype: Germline is not matched at one junction end, which may reflect a read error. The V gene is TRBV29-1, the J gene TRBJ1-1; D uncertain. CDR3 length equals 11 residues. Germline V gives CDR1 SQVTM, CDR2 ANQGSEA. The CDR3 spells CNVLRSGGAFF. The CDR3 bases are TGCAACGTTCTTAGGTCGGGCGGAGCTTTCTTT.

This clonotype was seen only a few times. This chain links TRBV4-2 with TRBJ2-1, with 10 bases identical to TRBD2. Germline assignment: CDR1 LGHNA and CDR2 YNFKEQ. Trimming removed 5 bases from V and 5 bases from J; junction bases left unmatched: 12. The CDR3 sequence is 17 residues long. CDR3 amino acids: CASSARGAGGPNNEQFF. The CDR3 nucleotides are TGTGCCAGCAGCGCCCGGGGAGCGGGGGGGCCGAACAATGAGCAGTTCTTC.

This clonotype was seen repeatedly, ten times or more. The rearrangement links TRBV7-2 to TRBJ2-1; D is unclear. The CDR3 is 13 residues long. Trimming took off 3 bases at V and 4 bases at J, with 7 bases between the two ends. In germline, CDR1 is SGHTA, CDR2 FQGNSA. The CDR3 region is CASSFPIYNEQFF. As DNA, the CDR3 is TGTGCCAGCAGCTTCCCGATATACAATGAGCAGTTCTTC.

This clonotype was detected many times. The V and J genes are TRBV12-3 or TRBV12-4 and TRBJ2-2, with D hard to call. The CDR3 loop spans 12 amino acids. Trimming shortened V by 7 bases and J by 1 base, and 4 bases separated the two germline ends. In DNA, the CDR3 is TGTGCCAGCACAAAGAACACCGGGGAGCTGTTTTTT. This translates into CASTKNTGELFF.

The table lists this clonotype with many counts. A junction boundary mismatches the germline segment, possibly from a read error. The genes are TRBV11-2 and TRBJ2-1; D is uncertain. The germline gives CDR1 SGHAT, CDR2 FQNNGV. The CDR3 loop spans 13 amino acids. CDR3 loop: CASSRDSYNEQFF. The CDR3 bases are TGCGCCAGCAGCCGCGACTCCTACAATGAGCAGTTCTTC.

This clonotype has a handful of counts. The chain combines TRBV24-1 with TRBJ1-1; D gene ambiguous. Trimming removed 9 bases from V and 3 bases from J, with 25 bases in between. Germline loops: CDR1 KGHDR, CDR2 SFDVKD. This CDR3 spans 17 amino acids. This CDR3 is CATPGFRGVGSDTEAFF. The CDR3 nucleotides are TGTGCCACCCCTGGGTTTCGAGGTGTGGGGTCGGACACTGAAGCTTTCTTT.

This clonotype was observed at least ten times. The chain employs TRBV6-5 and TRBJ2-2; no reliable D call. Germline assignment: CDR1 MNHEY and CDR2 SVGAGI. Trimming pared 0 bases from V and 0 bases from J, leaving 8 bases between. The CDR3 has 16 residues. The CDR3 here is CASSYSNRANTGELFF. CDR3 nucleotide sequence: TGTGCCAGCAGTTACTCGAATAGGGCGAACACCGGGGAGCTGTTTTTT.

At least ten counts were recorded for this clonotype. This rearrangement joins TRBV12-3 or TRBV12-4 to TRBJ2-3; 10 bases agree with TRBD2. The V and J ends lost 5 bases and 2 bases, in that order; junction bases with no gene match: 4. The CDR3 is made up of 15 amino acids. The CDR3 spells CASSRTSGDTDTQYF. The CDR3 coding sequence is TGTGCCAGCAGTCGGACTAGCGGTGACACAGATACGCAGTATTTT.

In nucleotides, the CDR3 is TGTGCCAGCAGCCAAACAACTCCCAGCAATCAGCCCCAGCATTTT. It specifies CASSQTTPSNQPQHF. The V call is TRBV6-1, the J call TRBJ1-5; D gene unclear. The CDR3 is made up of 15 amino acids. V lost 6 bases and J lost 1, with 13 bases in between. CDR1 and CDR2 from the germline V gene are MNHNS and SASEGT.

This clonotype was seen ten or more times. The chain couples TRBV7-3 to TRBJ2-1; TRBD2 matches at 13 bases. The junction had 5 bases not matched to a gene; V was cut back by 5 bases and J by 10 bases. The CDR3 runs 14 residues. Germline CDR1 reads SGHTA; CDR2 reads FQGTGA. The DNA of the CDR3 is TGTGCCAGCAGCGCCGGACTAGCGGGGGAAGAGCAGTTCTTC. It specifies CASSAGLAGEEQFF. Combining the CDR3 with reference TRBV7-3 and TRBJ2-1 gives the whole variable domain GAGVSQTPSNKVTEKGKYVELRCDPISGHTALYWYRQSLGQGPEFLIYFQGTGAADDSGLPNDRFFAVRPEGSVSTLKIQRTERGDSAVYLCASSAGLAGEEQFFGPGTRLTVL.

Only a few counts were recorded for this clonotype. CDR3 region: CASSMGLAGGSATTDEQFF. The CDR3 nucleotides are TGTGCCAGTAGTATGGGACTAGCGGGAGGAAGTGCAACTACGGATGAGCAGTTCTTC. The rearrangement links TRBV19 to TRBJ2-1, with 15 bases that match TRBD2. CDR1 LNHDA and CDR2 SQIVND come from the germline V gene (reference sequence). The CDR3 runs 19 residues. Trimming removed 3 bases from V and 8 bases from J; junction bases left unmatched: 14. Drawing the rest from reference TRBV19 and TRBJ2-1, the complete variable domain is DGGITQSPKYLFRKEGQNVTLSCEQNLNHDAMYWYRQDPGQGLRLIYYSQIVNDFQKGDIAEGYSVSREKKESFPLTVTSAQKNPTAFYLCASSMGLAGGSATTDEQFFGPGTRLTVL.

This clonotype was detected only a few times. The chain combines TRBV7-9 with TRBJ2-1, with D possibly being TRBD2 (5 bases). This CDR3 spans 13 amino acids. Trimming left V 2 bases short and J 6 bases short, with 8 bases between. Germline loops: CDR1 SEHNR, CDR2 FQNEAQ (reference sequence). The CDR3 nucleotides read TGTGCCAGCAGCTTACTAGCTCCCAATGAGCAGTTCTTC. This gives the protein CASSLLAPNEQFF.

About this clonotype itself: This clone may be a read error of a much larger clone one base away. J is TRBJ1-2 and V is TRBV6-4; D is unresolved. V was pared by 5 bases and J by 4 bases, with 23 bases between. The CDR3 consists of 17 residues. From germline, CDR1 is MRHNA and CDR2 SNTAGT. CDR3 coding DNA: TGTGCCAGCAGTTACAATCCCCTCGCCAAGGGAGTCTATGGCTACACCTTC. This sequence encodes CASSYNPLAKGVYGYTF.

This clonotype showed up many times. The chain uses TRBV10-3 and TRBJ1-2; D is perhaps TRBD1 (6 bases). The CDR3 sequence is 16 residues long. Germline-derived CDR1 and CDR2 are ENHRY and SYGVKD. Trimming cost V 3 bases and J 5 bases, with 19 bases left between them. The CDR3 DNA follows: TGTGCCATCAGTGATCTACTCGGGGGCGCAAGGTATGGCTACACCTTC. Its translation: CAISDLLGGARYGYTF.

This clonotype showed up just a few times. The chain couples TRBV6-1 to TRBJ1-3; D unclear. The CDR3 covers 16 residues. Germline CDR1 and CDR2: MNHNS and SASEGT. V lost 4 bases and J lost 2, with 15 bases in between. CDR3 amino acids: CASSGSQVKTGNTIYF. CDR3 DNA sequence: TGTGCCAGCAGTGGGTCCCAAGTGAAGACTGGAAACACCATATATTTT.